This T cell receptor (beta chain) originates from a study of T cell repertoires in cytomegalovirus infection. Study-wide results and limits: Identification of carriers of CMV plus the relevant HLA was performed using cumulative public TCR beta family frequency.

As concerns this clonotype: The antigen remains undetermined. The conserved closing phenylalanine or tryptophan is absent in this CDR3, likely reflecting a read error.

The CDR3 has 14 amino acids. Germline CDR1 and CDR2: MDHEN and SYDVKM. TCRdb re-called the reads through MiXCR, storing one row per CDR3 protein. The sample holds 200,000 or so distinct CDR3 sequences; 35% to 40% are singletons and the top ten take approximately 60%. The material sequenced was CD8+ T cells from cultured PBMCs, taken from culture after CMV antigen stimulation. The sequence came from a human donor in good health (CMV status not recorded). Some clones in this sample may be carry-over from other donors' samples. The chain couples TRBV28 to TRBJ1-1; D unclear. The CDR3 bases are TGTGCAAGCAGACTCCGGGCCTCTAACACTGAAGCTTTCGTT. Its translation: CASRLRASNTEAFV.